The 28 T cell receptor beta chains given below trace back to one sample, sequenced in a study of PD-L1 blockade in urothelial cancer. Produced via immunoSEQ multiplex PCR; TCRdb's table is partial and in-frame only. The sample has around 56,000 clones, roughly 84% seen once. The sequencing here drew on PBMCs, taken around atezolizumab (anti-PD-L1) treatment. These receptors came from a man aged 45-65 years with urothelial cancer.

Notes on this clone: At the DNA level, this CDR3 is encoded by other sequences in the same sample as well. The gene calls are TRBV4-1 and TRBJ2-1; the D gene is possibly TRBD2 (5 bases). The CDR3 spans 14 residues. Trimming cost V 1 base and J 4 bases, with 8 bases left between them. Looked up from germline, CDR1 is MGHRA and CDR2 is YSYEKL. The CDR3 region is CASSQGTGYNEQFF. The CDR3 DNA follows: TGCGCCAGCAGCCAAGGGACTGGGTACAATGAGCAGTTCTTC.

The gene calls are TRBV19 and TRBJ2-5; 7 bases fit TRBD1. Germline V gene lookup returns CDR1 LNHDA and CDR2 SQIVND (reference sequence). V lost 1 base and J lost 4; bases outside the gene matches: 3. The length of the CDR3 is 14 residues. For the CDR3, the DNA is TGTGCCAGTAGTATAGTTGAGGGGGCAGAGACCCAGTACTTC. Protein sequence: CASSIVEGAETQYF.

The chain recombines TRBV11-2 with TRBJ1-4; D remains unclear. The V gene lost 5 bases and the J gene lost 7 bases, with 14 bases spanning the gap. Germline V CDR1 and CDR2: SGHAT, FQNNGV. The CDR3 contains 14 residues. CDR3 region: CASSPPGKGEKLFF. The DNA of the CDR3 is TGTGCCAGCAGCCCGCCGGGGAAAGGTGAAAAACTGTTTTTT.

The chain couples TRBV6-6 to TRBJ2-1; 8 nucleotides line up with TRBD2. The germline CDR1 and CDR2 sequences are MNHNY and SVGAGI (reference sequence). With V trimmed by 3 bases and J by 8 bases, 9 bases remained unmatched. The CDR3 is 15 residues long. The CDR3 DNA reads TGTGCCAGCAGTTATCCCCAGCGGGAGTTCGATGAGCAGTTCTTC. Amino acid sequence: CASSYPQREFDEQFF.

The CDR3 DNA follows: TGTGCCACCAGCAGGGTCCCGCTTGGTAGCGCATACCAAGAGACCCAGTACTTC. Translated, it gives CATSRVPLGSAYQETQYF. This chain connects TRBV15 to TRBJ2-5; D is possibly TRBD2 (5 bases). This CDR3 comprises 18 residues. Trimming cost V 3 bases and J 0 bases, with 20 bases left between them. The germline V gene encodes CDR1 LNHNV and CDR2 YYDKDF (reference sequence).

The count of this clone is one. This chain joins TRBV19 and TRBJ1-2; 8 bases match TRBD1. CDR3 length: 14 amino acids. Germline V gene sequence: CDR1 LNHDA, CDR2 SQIVND (reference sequence). V dropped 3 bases and J dropped 4; count of bases not matched to a gene: 4. CDR3 sequence reads: CASSILTGVYGYTF. For the CDR3, the DNA is TGTGCCAGTAGTATTTTGACAGGGGTCTATGGCTACACCTTC.

This rearrangement joins TRBV4-1 to TRBJ2-3; 8 bases line up with TRBD2. The trim removed 0 bases at V and 0 bases at J, leaving 11 bases unmatched. The CDR3 spans 19 residues. Germline CDR1 MGHRA, CDR2 YSYEKL. CDR3 residues: CASSQEASGSFSSTDTQYF. The DNA of the CDR3 is TGCGCCAGCAGCCAAGAGGCCAGCGGGAGTTTTTCTAGCACAGATACGCAGTATTTT.

V gene TRBV30 combines with J gene TRBJ2-1; D remains ambiguous. Germline V gene data show CDR1 as GTSNPN and CDR2 as SVGIG (reference sequence). The CDR3 consists of 11 residues. V dropped 5 bases and J dropped 5 bases, with 7 bases sitting between them. The CDR3 DNA reads as TGTGCCTGGGGTGCCAACAATGAGCAGTTCTTC. As protein: CAWGANNEQFF.

Comments on this clone: One end of the junction fails to match germline, which may point to a read error. V is TRBV7-2 and J is TRBJ1-5, with D tentatively TRBD1 (5 bases). In germline, CDR1 is SGHTA, CDR2 FQGNSA. The CDR3 runs 15 residues. In nucleotides, the CDR3 is TGTGCCAGCAGCTTAGGGCAGGGTAGCAGTCAGCCCCAGCATTTT. Translated: CASSLGQGSSQPQHF.

CDR3: CAISGTGEETQYF. CDR3 in DNA: TGTGCCATCAGTGGGACAGGGGAAGAGACCCAGTACTTC. The rearrangement links TRBV10-3 to TRBJ2-5, with 9 bases lining up with TRBD1. The CDR3 contains 13 residues. V dropped 4 bases and J dropped 3; count of bases not matched to a gene: 0. Germline CDR1 and CDR2: ENHRY and SYGVKD.

The chain uses TRBV5-4 and TRBJ1-2, with 7 nucleotides matching TRBD1. In germline, CDR1 is SGHNT, CDR2 YYREEE (reference sequence). The CDR3 has 15 amino acids. The V segment lost 0 bases and the J segment 7 bases; nucleotides outside the gene matches: 9. CDR3 loop: CASSLAERGRSGYTF. The CDR3 region has the DNA TGTGCCAGCAGCTTGGCCGAGAGGGGGCGAAGTGGCTACACCTTC.

This clone has just one count. J is TRBJ2-5 and V is TRBV10-2, with 8 nucleotides matching TRBD2. This CDR3 comprises 16 residues. The V gene end was trimmed by 0 bases and the J gene end by 5 bases; junction bases not matched to a gene: 8. Germline assignment: CDR1 WSHSY and CDR2 SAAADI. CDR3 nucleotide sequence: TGCGCCAGCAGTGAGTCGCAGCGGGAGTACTACGAGACCCAGTACTTC. Amino acids: CASSESQREYYETQYF.

This CDR3 is CASSLAAGSSYEQYF. CDR3 sequence (DNA): TGTGCCAGCAGCTTAGCTGCGGGTAGCTCCTACGAGCAGTACTTC. The rearrangement links TRBV11-2 to TRBJ2-7, with D perhaps TRBD2 (5 bases). From germline, CDR1 is SGHAT and CDR2 FQNNGV. This CDR3 is 15 amino acids long. The ends were cut back, 1 base at V and 0 bases at J, with 10 bases in the middle.

This clone has just a few counts. The rearrangement joins TRBV2 to TRBJ1-4; D is undetermined. Germline CDR1 and CDR2: SNHLY and FYNNEI. The CDR3 extends over 14 amino acids. The ends were cut back, 4 bases at V and 8 bases at J, with 14 bases in the middle. Written as DNA, the CDR3 is TGTGCCAGCAGTGTTCAGGCCTCGGGGGAAAAACTGTTTTTT. It codes for CASSVQASGEKLFF. Based on the CDR3 plus reference TRBV2 and TRBJ1-4, the full variable domain is EPEVTQTPSHQVTQMGQEVILRCVPISNHLYFYWYRQILGQKVEFLVSFYNNEISEKSEIFDDQFSVERPDGSNFTLKIRSTKLEDSAMYFCASSVQASGEKLFFGSGTQLSVL.

The chain employs TRBV5-4 and TRBJ2-1; D ambiguous. Deletions cut 0 bases from V and 9 bases from J, with 4 bases between. The CDR3 is 11 amino acids. Germline loops: CDR1 SGHNT, CDR2 YYREEE (reference sequence). CDR3 amino acids: CASSLAREQFF. Here the CDR3 DNA reads TGTGCCAGCAGCTTGGCCCGTGAGCAGTTCTTC.

The rearrangement joins TRBV2 to TRBJ2-3; TRBD1 might be the D (7 bases). Germline CDR1 reads SNHLY; CDR2 reads FYNNEI. V lost 5 bases, J lost 6 bases, and 15 bases lay in between. The CDR3 extends over 14 amino acids. The CDR3 nucleotides are TGTGCCAGCAGTAAAATCAGGGGGAGGGATACGCAGTATTTT. It encodes CASSKIRGRDTQYF. The whole variable domain, filled in from reference TRBV2 and TRBJ2-3, reads EPEVTQTPSHQVTQMGQEVILRCVPISNHLYFYWYRQILGQKVEFLVSFYNNEISEKSEIFDDQFSVERPDGSNFTLKIRSTKLEDSAMYFCASSKIRGRDTQYFGPGTRLTVL.

J is TRBJ1-5 and V is TRBV29-1; TRBD1 is a possible D gene (5 bases). Germline lookup yields CDR1 SQVTM and CDR2 ANQGSEA. The CDR3 contains 13 residues. Trimming took 5 bases from V and 6 from J, leaving 14 bases between them. DNA for the CDR3: TGCAGCGTTCGGGGGGGACTCACTCAGCCCCAGCATTTT. It encodes CSVRGGLTQPQHF.

This chain joins TRBV4-2 and TRBJ1-3; no reliable D call. From germline, CDR1 is LGHNA and CDR2 YNFKEQ. CDR3 length: 15 residues. The V end was cut by 5 bases, the J end by 2 bases, with 13 bases between. The CDR3 sequence is CASSSRVVAGNTIYF. CDR3 DNA: TGTGCCAGCAGCTCCCGGGTGGTAGCTGGAAACACCATATATTTT.

This clone was seen repeatedly, ten times or more. The chain combines TRBV28 with TRBJ1-3; the D is unclear. Trimming cost V 6 bases and J 0 bases, with 12 bases left between them. Germline CDR1 is MDHEN and CDR2 is SYDVKM. The CDR3 length is 15 residues. The CDR3 region has the DNA TGTGCCAGCAGACTAGATCTTAGCTCTGGAAACACCATATATTTT. Protein product: CASRLDLSSGNTIYF.

CDR3: CATNVGGGSNQPQHF. Written as DNA, the CDR3 is TGTGCCACTAACGTAGGCGGAGGAAGCAATCAGCCCCAGCATTTT. The chain carries TRBV6-1 and TRBJ1-5; D call uncertain. V lost 10 bases to trimming and J lost 1 base, with 17 bases between them. Germline CDR1 MNHNS, CDR2 SASEGT. The length of the CDR3 is 15 residues.

The chain has TRBV15 and TRBJ2-5; D is uncertain. CDR1 is LNHNV and CDR2 is YYDKDF in the germline V gene (reference sequence). The CDR3 is 14 residues long. V was cut by 3 bases and J by 5 bases, with 13 bases left in between. The CDR3 DNA follows: TGTGCCACCAGCAGTTCAAGGTCCGGGGAGACCCAGTACTTC. It translates to CATSSSRSGETQYF.

CDR3 bases: TGTGCCAGCAGCCGGGAGGGGATCGAGCAGTACTTC. It yields the protein CASSREGIEQYF. The genes are TRBV7-9 and TRBJ2-7, with 8 bases matching TRBD2. V was pared by 5 bases and J by 6 bases, with 3 bases of the junction left unmatched. The germline V gene encodes CDR1 SEHNR and CDR2 FQNEAQ (reference sequence). This CDR3 contains 12 residues.

This clone has just a few counts. V and J are TRBV2 and TRBJ1-2; D perhaps matches TRBD1 (6 bases). The CDR3 is made up of 16 amino acids. V lost 6 bases and J 2 bases, leaving 19 bases between the germline ends. Germline V gives CDR1 SNHLY, CDR2 FYNNEI. The CDR3 reads CASSASRGYKNYGYTF. The CDR3 DNA reads TGTGCCAGCAGCGCGTCCAGGGGTTATAAAAACTATGGCTACACCTTC.

The rearrangement links TRBV4-1 to TRBJ2-7, with D possibly matching TRBD2 (6 bases). Between the trimmed V and J ends, which lost 4 bases and 3 bases, there was a span of 13 bases. The CDR3 has 14 residues. Germline CDR1 and CDR2: MGHRA and YSYEKL. CDR3 protein: CASSPDRGSYEQYF. CDR3 DNA: TGCGCCAGCAGCCCAGATCGGGGGAGCTACGAGCAGTACTTC.

V and J are TRBV27 and TRBJ2-5, with 11 nucleotides matching TRBD2. V shed 5 bases and J 4 bases; nucleotides not matched to a gene: 9. Germline values: CDR1 MNHEY, CDR2 SMNVEV (reference sequence). The CDR3 is made up of 16 amino acids. CDR3 in amino acids: CASSQTSGSGGETQYF. The DNA of the CDR3 is TGTGCCAGCAGTCAAACTAGCGGGAGTGGTGGAGAGACCCAGTACTTC.

As DNA, the CDR3 is TGTGCCAGCATGGGCAAGCCCGTAAGCACAGATACGCAGTATTTT. It is translated as CASMGKPVSTDTQYF. The rearrangement joins TRBV6-1 to TRBJ2-3; D is undetermined. The CDR3 covers 15 residues. V was shortened by 7 bases and J by 0 bases, with 14 bases between the two germline ends. Germline CDR1 is MNHNS and CDR2 is SASEGT.

This clone was counted a few times. The V call is TRBV28, the J call TRBJ2-7, with 12 bases matching TRBD2. The V and J ends lost 7 bases and 2 bases, in that order; junction bases with no gene match: 3. CDR3 size: 14 residues. The germline V gene encodes CDR1 MDHEN and CDR2 SYDVKM. Written as DNA, the CDR3 is TGTGCCAGCACGCCTAGCGGGAGGGCCTACGAGCAGTACTTC. It translates to CASTPSGRAYEQYF.

This sequence joins TRBV5-1 and TRBJ2-1; 10 bases line up with TRBD1. Germline CDR1 reads SGHRS; CDR2 reads YFSETQ. The CDR3 length is 16 residues. The junction had 11 bases not matched to a gene; V was cut back by 4 bases and J by 7 bases. CDR3 nucleotide sequence: TGCGCCAGCAGCACCACCCCGGGACAGGGGTGGAATGAGCAGTTCTTC. It encodes CASSTTPGQGWNEQFF.